Following are 29 T cell receptor beta chains from one sample sequenced in a study of T-cell reconstitution after alpha-beta-depleted transplantation in children. Unique molecular identifiers were built into the TCRbeta library. MiXCR, run by TCRdb on the PCR reads, gives a single entry per CDR3 protein. There are about 270,000 distinct CDR3 sequences in the sample; almost 10% occur only once, and about 9.4% lies in the top ten. Specimen: PBMCs from the stem cell graft donor, collected from the stem cell graft. The receptors here all came from a human donor who donated a stem cell graft to a child with SCID.

The table lists this clonotype with a few counts. V gene TRBV9 combines with J gene TRBJ2-1, with 10 bases that match TRBD1. The germline V gene encodes CDR1 SGDLS and CDR2 YYNGEE. After removal of 3 bases from V and 9 bases from J, the junction contained 6 bases not matched to a gene. This CDR3 region has 14 residues. The CDR3 spells CASSAGGTGVEQFF. The CDR3 nucleotides are TGTGCCAGCAGCGCCGGGGGGACAGGGGTTGAGCAGTTCTTC.

This clonotype was counted only a few times. The gene calls are TRBV5-1 and TRBJ1-1; D possibly corresponds to TRBD1 (6 bases). The CDR3 extends over 15 amino acids. Germline lookup yields CDR1 SGHRS and CDR2 YFSETQ. Trimming pared 4 bases from V and 4 bases from J, leaving 17 bases between. Here the CDR3 DNA reads TGCGCCAGCAGCATCACACAGGGTCTTGGCACTGAAGCTTTCTTT. It specifies CASSITQGLGTEAFF.

This rearrangement joins TRBV10-1 to TRBJ2-3; TRBD1 is a possible D gene (6 bases). There are 13 residues in the CDR3. Trimming cost V 6 bases and J 0 bases, with 7 bases left between them. Germline loops: CDR1 WNHNN, CDR2 SYGVQD (reference sequence). CDR3: CASRQGSTDTQYF. The CDR3 DNA is TGCGCCAGCAGGCAGGGGAGCACAGATACGCAGTATTTT.

The chain recombines TRBV5-1 with TRBJ2-7; D unclear. Germline V gives CDR1 SGHRS, CDR2 YFSETQ. V was clipped by 4 bases and J by 2 bases, with 7 bases between them. The CDR3 length is 12 residues. CDR3 in DNA: TGCGCCAGCAGCGCCGCTACCTACGAGCAGTACTTC. This sequence encodes CASSAATYEQYF.

This clonotype was detected many times. An end of the junction does not agree with germline; a read error may underlie this. The chain combines TRBV7-7 with TRBJ1-2; D is possibly TRBD1 (6 bases). The CDR3 contains 15 residues. CDR1 SSHAT and CDR2 FNYEAQ come from the germline V gene (reference sequence). The CDR3: CASSLECQGPASYTF. The CDR3 DNA reads TGTGCTAGCAGCTTAGAATGCCAGGGGCCCGCTAGCTACACCTTC.

This clonotype has only a few counts. V and J are TRBV25-1 and TRBJ1-5, with 7 bases fitting TRBD1. The junction had 5 bases not matched to a gene; V was cut back by 4 bases and J by 2 bases. The CDR3 spans 15 residues. Germline V gives CDR1 MGHDK, CDR2 SYGVNS. CDR3 in amino acids: CASSGGQRGNQPQHF. DNA of the CDR3: TGTGCCAGCAGTGGGGGACAGCGAGGCAATCAGCCCCAGCATTTT.

This clonotype was counted between two and nine times. The V and J genes are TRBV27 and TRBJ2-7, with 11 positions matching TRBD2. The CDR3 runs to 14 residues. Trimming cost V 5 bases and J 3 bases; bases outside gene matches: 3. Looked up from germline, CDR1 is MNHEY and CDR2 is SMNVEV (reference sequence). The CDR3 DNA reads as TGTGCCAGCAGTATACTAGCGGGGGACTACGAGCAGTACTTC. It is translated as CASSILAGDYEQYF.

The V and J genes are TRBV5-8 and TRBJ2-1; unclear D gene. Germline CDR1 and CDR2: SGHTS and YDEGEE. This CDR3 spans 14 amino acids. V lost 4 bases, J lost 2 bases, and 10 bases lay in between. This CDR3 is CASSLGLPYNEQFF. The CDR3 coding sequence is TGTGCCAGCAGCCTCGGGCTACCCTACAATGAGCAGTTCTTC.

The sample holds a few counts of this clonotype. The chain joins TRBV25-1 to TRBJ2-1, with 8 bases fitting TRBD2. V shed 6 bases and J 4 bases; nucleotides not matched to a gene: 5. CDR3 length: 14 residues. Looked up from germline, CDR1 is MGHDK and CDR2 is SYGVNS. The CDR3 spells CASRAGGWYNEQFF. CDR3 coding DNA: TGTGCCAGCAGGGCGGGGGGCTGGTACAATGAGCAGTTCTTC.

V gene TRBV6-5 combines with J gene TRBJ2-2; D might be TRBD1 (5 bases). The germline V and J ends were trimmed by 0 bases and 6 bases, with 11 bases remaining between them. From germline, CDR1 is MNHEY and CDR2 SVGAGI. The CDR3 extends over 15 amino acids. The chain's CDR3 is CASSYSQGWAGELFF. CDR3 DNA: TGTGCCAGCAGTTACTCGCAGGGTTGGGCCGGGGAGCTGTTTTTT.

The V and J genes are TRBV20-1 and TRBJ2-7; 7 bases line up with TRBD1. Germline V gene lookup returns CDR1 DFQATT and CDR2 SNEGSKA (reference sequence). The ends lost 6 bases at V and 4 bases at J; junction bases unmatched: 9. This CDR3 is built from 13 residues. The CDR3 loop reads CSAVRTGEYEQYF. The CDR3 DNA follows: TGCAGTGCCGTAAGGACAGGAGAATACGAGCAGTACTTC.

There are many counts of this clonotype. The CDR3 spells CASSFPQGAVREKLFF. CDR3 in DNA: TGTGCCAGCAGCTTCCCACAGGGGGCAGTTAGGGAAAAACTGTTTTTT. V is TRBV7-9 and J is TRBJ1-4, with TRBD1 matching over 9 bases. The CDR3 is 16 residues long. Germline-derived CDR1 and CDR2 are SEHNR and FQNEAQ (reference sequence). V dropped 3 bases and J dropped 8; count of bases not matched to a gene: 10.

This rearrangement joins TRBV5-1 to TRBJ1-4; 10 nucleotides align to TRBD1. V shed 2 bases, J shed 1 base, and the junction held 5 bases outside the gene matches. The CDR3 sequence is 17 residues long. CDR1 is SGHRS and CDR2 is YFSETQ in the germline V gene. In DNA, the CDR3 is TGCGCCAGCAGCTTCGAGGACAGGGGGGGAACTAATGAAAAACTGTTTTTT. It yields the protein CASSFEDRGGTNEKLFF.

In its sample, this clonotype was seen many times. The rearrangement joins TRBV2 to TRBJ1-5, with 9 bases aligning to TRBD1. The CDR3 covers 16 residues. The V gene end was trimmed by 6 bases and the J gene end by 3 bases; junction bases not matched to a gene: 9. The germline V gene has CDR1 SNHLY and CDR2 FYNNEI. The CDR3 here is CASRQRGQGDNQPQHF. The CDR3 coding sequence is TGTGCCAGCAGACAACGGGGACAGGGCGACAATCAGCCCCAGCATTTT.

The genes are TRBV13 and TRBJ1-1; 10 bases map to TRBD1. Germline loops: CDR1 PRHDT, CDR2 FYEKMQ (reference sequence). The V segment lost 5 bases and the J segment 6 bases; nucleotides outside the gene matches: 12. The CDR3 has 16 residues. The CDR3 spells CASSPGVGQGTAEAFF. In DNA form, the CDR3 reads TGTGCCAGCAGCCCCGGGGTGGGACAGGGGACCGCTGAAGCTTTCTTT.

This clonotype has a handful of counts. The genes are TRBV5-1 and TRBJ2-7, with D uncertain. V lost 0 bases, J lost 6 bases, and 13 bases lay in between. CDR1 is SGHRS, CDR2 YFSETQ, per germline. This CDR3 spans 14 amino acids. The CDR3 is CASSLVGSIVEQYF. The CDR3 DNA sequence: TGCGCCAGCAGCTTGGTAGGGTCTATCGTCGAGCAGTACTTC.

This chain joins TRBV7-6 and TRBJ2-5; D possibly matches TRBD1 or TRBD2 (5 bases each). The CDR3 totals 16 residues. Per germline, CDR1 SGHVS and CDR2 FNYEAQ. The V and J ends lost 3 bases and 4 bases respectively, with 18 bases between them. CDR3 in amino acids: CASSFWTVRDGETQYF. CDR3 coding DNA: TGTGCCAGCAGCTTTTGGACGGTCCGGGACGGAGAGACCCAGTACTTC.

The chain carries TRBV18 and TRBJ2-1; the D gene is possibly TRBD1 (6 bases). The ends were cut back, 0 bases at V and 4 bases at J, with 13 bases in the middle. Germline CDR1 and CDR2: KGHSH and LQKENI. The CDR3 loop spans 16 amino acids. The CDR3 DNA reads as TGTGCCAGCTCACCACCCTCGACAGGCGGATACAATGAGCAGTTCTTC. Residues: CASSPPSTGGYNEQFF.

The sample holds a few counts of this clonotype. V is TRBV4-1 and J is TRBJ2-1, with TRBD2 identical over 8 bases. This CDR3 region has 16 residues. V shed 0 bases, J shed 2 bases, and the junction held 3 bases outside the gene matches. In germline, CDR1 is MGHRA, CDR2 YSYEKL. For the CDR3, the DNA is TGCGCCAGCAGCCAAGACACAGCGGGGGCCTACAATGAGCAGTTCTTC. Amino acid sequence: CASSQDTAGAYNEQFF.

This clonotype was seen a few times. V usage is TRBV2 and J usage is TRBJ2-7, with 11 bases fitting TRBD1. This CDR3 has 14 residues. V lost 6 bases to trimming and J lost 4 bases; unmatched junction nucleotides: 5. Germline-derived CDR1 and CDR2 are SNHLY and FYNNEI. In nucleotides, the CDR3 is TGTGCCAGCAGCGGACAGGGGGCTTTGTACGAGCAGTACTTC. Protein: CASSGQGALYEQYF. Based on the CDR3 plus reference TRBV2 and TRBJ2-7, the full variable domain is EPEVTQTPSHQVTQMGQEVILRCVPISNHLYFYWYRQILGQKVEFLVSFYNNEISEKSEIFDDQFSVERPDGSNFTLKIRSTKLEDSAMYFCASSGQGALYEQYFGPGTRLTVT.

J is TRBJ2-1 and V is TRBV20-1; unclear D gene. The CDR3 totals 12 residues. The germline gives CDR1 DFQATT, CDR2 SNEGSKA (reference sequence). V was pared by 6 bases and J by 11 bases, with 17 bases between. The DNA of the CDR3 is TGCAGTGCCGTAAGCACAGTGGAGCAGCAGTTCTTC. Translating gives CSAVSTVEQQFF.

This clonotype was recorded many times. J is TRBJ1-2 and V is TRBV6-1, with D possibly matching TRBD1 (5 bases). The CDR3 totals 13 residues. Trimming stripped 2 bases from V and 2 bases from J, with 6 bases between. The V gene's germline CDR1 is MNHNS and CDR2 SASEGT. For the CDR3, the DNA is TGTGCCAGCAGTGAAAGGGACAACTATGGCTACACCTTC. Translated, it gives CASSERDNYGYTF.

This clonotype was observed a few times. The V gene is TRBV5-1, the J gene TRBJ2-7, with D possibly TRBD2 on 6 matching bases. The CDR3 loop spans 13 amino acids. V dropped 1 base and J dropped 3 bases, with 8 bases sitting between them. The germline gives CDR1 SGHRS, CDR2 YFSETQ. The CDR3, as DNA: TGCGCCAGCAGCTTGTCAGCGGGCTACGAGCAGTACTTC. Amino acid sequence: CASSLSAGYEQYF.

This clonotype was observed a few times. The chain uses TRBV12-3 or TRBV12-4 and TRBJ2-1; 10 bases map to TRBD1. The CDR3 consists of 15 residues. With V trimmed by 6 bases and J by 4 bases, 6 bases remained unmatched. CDR3 sequence: CASRWTGGSYNEQFF. CDR3 bases: TGTGCCAGCAGATGGACAGGGGGTTCTTACAATGAGCAGTTCTTC.

This clonotype was observed a few times. V and J are TRBV5-1 and TRBJ2-7, with unresolved D. The CDR3 has 13 residues. Between the trimmed V and J ends, which lost 4 bases and 2 bases, there was a span of 10 bases. Germline loops: CDR1 SGHRS, CDR2 YFSETQ. The CDR3 region is CASSGTYPYEQYF. In DNA form, the CDR3 reads TGCGCCAGCAGCGGAACTTACCCCTACGAGCAGTACTTC.

V and J are TRBV19 and TRBJ1-2, with D hard to call. The germline V gene has CDR1 LNHDA and CDR2 SQIVND (reference sequence). The CDR3 extends over 12 amino acids. V gave up 3 bases and J gave up 4 bases, with 6 bases separating them. The CDR3 nucleotides read TGTGCCAGTAGTATCGCAGGCTATGGCTACACCTTC. This translates into CASSIAGYGYTF.

This clonotype has only a few counts. The gene calls are TRBV5-1 and TRBJ1-2; D call uncertain. Germline V gene sequence: CDR1 SGHRS, CDR2 YFSETQ. This CDR3 contains 17 residues. Trimming pared 1 base from V and 4 bases from J, leaving 20 bases between. The CDR3 is CASSLTQYKTNAYGYTF. CDR3 in DNA: TGCGCCAGCAGCTTGACCCAGTACAAGACGAATGCCTATGGCTACACCTTC. The full variable domain, its missing parts supplied by reference TRBV5-1 and TRBJ1-2, is KAGVTQTPRYLIKTRGQQVTLSCSPISGHRSVSWYQQTPGQGLQFLFEYFSETQRNKGNFPGRFSGRQFSNSRSEMNVSTLELGDSALYLCASSLTQYKTNAYGYTFGSGTRLTVV.

This clonotype has more than one count but fewer than ten. This chain connects TRBV10-3 to TRBJ2-1; possible D gene TRBD2, 7 bases. With 7 bases removed from V and 3 bases from J, the gap between germline ends came to 10 bases. Germline assignment: CDR1 ENHRY and CDR2 SYGVKD. The CDR3 covers 13 residues. The CDR3 sequence is CAITGGLYNEQFF. In DNA form, the CDR3 reads TGTGCCATCACCGGGGGGCTCTACAATGAGCAGTTCTTC.

In its sample, this clonotype was seen a few times. This chain connects TRBV4-1 to TRBJ1-1; D unresolved. Per the germline V gene, CDR1 is MGHRA and CDR2 is YSYEKL. Between the trimmed V and J ends, which lost 5 bases and 4 bases, there was a span of 17 bases. The CDR3 sequence is 15 residues long. The CDR3 loop is CASSYSKGGGTEAFF. Here the CDR3 DNA reads TGCGCCAGCAGCTACAGTAAGGGTGGTGGCACTGAAGCTTTCTTT.